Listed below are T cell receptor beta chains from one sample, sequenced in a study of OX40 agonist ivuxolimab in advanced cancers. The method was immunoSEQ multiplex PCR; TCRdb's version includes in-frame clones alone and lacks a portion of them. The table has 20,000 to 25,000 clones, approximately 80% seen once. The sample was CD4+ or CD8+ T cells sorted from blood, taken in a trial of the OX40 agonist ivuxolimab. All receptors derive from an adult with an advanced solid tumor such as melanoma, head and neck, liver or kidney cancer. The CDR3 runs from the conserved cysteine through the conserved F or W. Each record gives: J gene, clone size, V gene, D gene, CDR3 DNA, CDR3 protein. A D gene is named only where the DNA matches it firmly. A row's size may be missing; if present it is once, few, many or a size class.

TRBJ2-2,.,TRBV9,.,TGTGCCAGCAGCGTAGAGGGGGGCCCAACCGGGGAGCTGTTTTTT,CASSVEGGPTGELFF
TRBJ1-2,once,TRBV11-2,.,TGTGCCAGCAGCTTAGATCCTACTAACTATGGCTACACCTTC,CASSLDPTNYGYTF
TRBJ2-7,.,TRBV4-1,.,TGCGCCAGCAGCCAAGTGGCAGAGGGCTACGAGCAGTACTTC,CASSQVAEGYEQYF
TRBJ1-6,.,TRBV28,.,TGTGCCAGCAGTTTTCAAGGCCCTGATTCACCCCTCCACTTT,CASSFQGPDSPLHF
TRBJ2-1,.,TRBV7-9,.,TGTGCCAGCAGCTTATGGAGTGGGCAGCCAGAACACAATGAGCAGTTCTTC,CASSLWSGQPEHNEQFF
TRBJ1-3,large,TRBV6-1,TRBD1,TGTGCCAGCAGAGAAGAAGGGATGGTCGGGACAGGGGTTTTTAAGACTGGAAACACCATATATTTT,CASREEGMVGTGVFKTGNTIYF
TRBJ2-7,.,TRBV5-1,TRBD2,TGCGCCAGCAGCCCGTTTCCTAGCGGGAGGGTTCACGAGCAGTACTTC,CASSPFPSGRVHEQYF
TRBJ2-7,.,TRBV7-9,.,TGTGCCAGCAGCTCAGGGAGCTCCTACGAGCAGTACTTC,CASSSGSSYEQYF
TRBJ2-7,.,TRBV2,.,TGTGCCAGCAGTGGGGGTCAGGGGCGAATTTACGAGCAGTACTTC,CASSGGQGRIYEQYF
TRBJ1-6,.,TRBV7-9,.,TGTGCCAGCAGCTTGGGGGCTGTATATAATTCACCCCTCCACTTT,CASSLGAVYNSPLHF
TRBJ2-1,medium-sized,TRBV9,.,TGTGCCAGCAGCGTAGCGGATGGGAATGAGCAGTTCTTC,CASSVADGNEQFF
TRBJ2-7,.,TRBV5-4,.,TGTGCCAGCAGCTTGGGGGCAGGAGGCGAGCAGTACTTC,CASSLGAGGEQYF
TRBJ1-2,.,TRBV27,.,TGTGCCAGCAGCCGCGGGCGGGGGGCTGATGGCTACACCTTC,CASSRGRGADGYTF
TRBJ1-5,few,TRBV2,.,TGTGCCAGCAGTGAATCATTAGGCAATCAGCCCCAGCATTTT,CASSESLGNQPQHF
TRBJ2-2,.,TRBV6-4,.,TGTGCCAGCAGTCCTCGGGGGCCTTACACCGGGGAGCTGTTTTTT,CASSPRGPYTGELFF